The T cell receptor beta chain under discussion was sequenced for a study of CD8 T cells in Susac syndrome. Random hexamers served to reverse transcribe about 0.5 to 1 ug RNA. Amplification of TCR beta CDR3 was carried out by immunoSEQ multiplex PCR, which covered 54 Vbeta and 13 Jbeta segments. TCRdb re-called the immunoSEQ multiplex PCR reads with MiXCR, one entry per CDR3 protein. This sample has around 160,000 distinct CDR3 sequences, with 90% to 95% found just once. CDR1 and CDR2 from the germline V gene are DFQATT and SNEGSKA (reference sequence). The V segment lost 5 bases and the J segment 3 bases; nucleotides outside the gene matches: 3. The CDR3 runs 14 residues. TEMRA cells were FACS-enriched, and CD8+ and CD4+ T cells were isolated negatively.

Source material: CD4+ T cells from PBMCs. J is TRBJ2-3 and V is TRBV20-1, with TRBD2 matching 12 bases. This TCR derives from a human donor in good health. CDR3 sequence (DNA): TGCAGTGCTTCTAGCGGGGGGGAGACAGATACGCAGTATTTT. This codes for CSASSGGETDTQYF.